These 32 T cell receptor beta chains originate from one sample sequenced in a study of identical twins. TCRdb processed the 5' RACE reads anew with MiXCR; each CDR3 protein has one entry. The table has about 530,000 distinct CDR3 sequences, approximately 20% seen once. The same sample was also studied in work on yellow fever vaccine responses in identical twins.

Input material: CD4+ T cells sorted from blood. Source of these receptors: a woman aged 18-29 years in good health.

The genes are TRBV3-1 and TRBJ2-3; D may be TRBD2 (6 bases). The CDR3 consists of 16 residues. Germline CDR1 is LGHDT and CDR2 is YNNKEL (reference sequence). Deletions cut 2 bases from V and 2 bases from J, with 14 bases between. The CDR3 is CASSQRSAGYTDTQYF. The CDR3 region has the DNA TGTGCCAGCAGCCAACGTAGTGCGGGGTACACAGATACGCAGTATTTT.

V usage is TRBV20-1 and J usage is TRBJ1-1, with D possibly TRBD1 on 5 matching bases. Germline values: CDR1 DFQATT, CDR2 SNEGSKA (reference sequence). Trimming took 2 bases from V and 5 from J, leaving 15 bases between them. The CDR3 is 14 residues long. CDR3 sequence reads: CSARFGHQGTEAFF. CDR3 nucleotide sequence: TGCAGTGCTAGATTCGGACACCAAGGGACTGAAGCTTTCTTT.

The table lists this clonotype with a few counts. The chain employs TRBV5-5 and TRBJ2-1, with unresolved D. The CDR3 spans 15 residues. Germline-derived CDR1 and CDR2 are SGHKS and YYEKEE (reference sequence). V was shortened by 2 bases and J by 5 bases, with 14 bases between the two germline ends. The CDR3 reads CASSLGPFNDNEQFF. CDR3 nucleotide sequence: TGTGCCAGCAGCTTAGGACCCTTCAATGACAATGAGCAGTTCTTC. The full variable domain, with the rest looked up from reference TRBV5-5 and TRBJ2-1, is DAGVTQSPTHLIKTRGQQVTLRCSPISGHKSVSWYQQVLGQGPQFIFQYYEKEERGRGNFPDRFSARQFPNYSSELNVNALLLGDSALYLCASSLGPFNDNEQFFGPGTRLTVL.

This clonotype was seen a handful of times. The rearrangement links TRBV12-3 or TRBV12-4 to TRBJ2-1, with D possibly matching TRBD2 (6 bases). V lost 5 bases, J lost 2 bases, and 16 bases lay in between. The CDR3 is 16 amino acids. The CDR3 coding sequence is TGTGCCAGCAGTCTGACCGGGACTTACCCCTACAATGAGCAGTTCTTC. Its translation: CASSLTGTYPYNEQFF.

This clonotype was observed a few times. A read error may produce the germline difference seen at one junction end. The chain uses TRBV4-1 and TRBJ2-2, with no clear D. Germline V CDR1 and CDR2: MGHRA, YSYEKL. The CDR3 extends over 15 amino acids. CDR3 bases: TGCGCCAGCAGACAAGTAGGTAGCCGAACCGGGGAGCTGTTTTTT. It translates to CASRQVGSRTGELFF.

This clonotype was seen once. The rearrangement uses TRBV9 and TRBJ2-3; D remains unclear. Germline values: CDR1 SGDLS, CDR2 YYNGEE. The CDR3 extends over 16 amino acids. V lost 0 bases and J lost 4, with 15 bases in between. CDR3 sequence (DNA): TGTGCCAGCAGCGTAGCCCGGCAGTTCGGCCCAGATACGCAGTATTTT. It encodes CASSVARQFGPDTQYF.

This clonotype was seen a handful of times. The CDR3 coding sequence is TGTGCCAGCAGTGTGGGACAGGGGGGGAGAAATGAGCAGTTCTTC. Amino acid sequence: CASSVGQGGRNEQFF. The chain combines TRBV12-3 or TRBV12-4 with TRBJ2-1; 11 positions match TRBD1. This CDR3 region has 15 residues. The trim removed 5 bases at V and 7 bases at J, leaving 7 bases unmatched.

The chain links TRBV29-1 to TRBJ2-7; 8 bases agree with TRBD1. The length of the CDR3 is 11 residues. With V trimmed by 4 bases and J by 5 bases, 1 base remained unmatched. Germline CDR1 reads SQVTM; CDR2 reads ANQGSEA. Written as DNA, the CDR3 is TGCAGCGTTGGACAGGGGAACGAGCAGTACTTC. Amino acid sequence: CSVGQGNEQYF.

This clonotype was counted a few times. The chain couples TRBV29-1 to TRBJ1-3; 9 nucleotides line up with TRBD1. This CDR3 has 13 residues. Germline CDR1 SQVTM, CDR2 ANQGSEA. Trimming removed 5 bases from V and 4 bases from J; junction bases left unmatched: 3. CDR3 DNA: TGCAGCGTTAGGACAGGGGAAGGAAACACCATATATTTT. Translating it yields CSVRTGEGNTIYF. Based on the CDR3 plus reference TRBV29-1 and TRBJ1-3, the full variable domain is SAVISQKPSRDICQRGTSLTIQCQVDSQVTMMFWYRQQPGQSLTLIATANQGSEATYESGFVIDKFPISRPNLTFSTLTVSNMSPEDSSIYLCSVRTGEGNTIYFGEGSWLTVV.

The chain employs TRBV10-3 and TRBJ2-5; D is possibly TRBD2 (6 bases). There are 14 residues in the CDR3. Between the trimmed V and J ends, which lost 3 bases and 2 bases, there was a span of 10 bases. Germline CDR1 reads ENHRY; CDR2 reads SYGVKD. The CDR3 here is CAISDTGEQETQYF. CDR3 sequence (DNA): TGTGCCATCAGTGACACGGGGGAACAAGAGACCCAGTACTTC.

The V and J genes are TRBV14 and TRBJ2-2; D gene uncertain. Germline values: CDR1 SGHDN, CDR2 FVKESK. The CDR3 sequence is 15 residues long. V was trimmed by 1 base and J by 5 bases, leaving 11 bases between them. The CDR3 nucleotides read TGTGCCAGCAGCCAAGGGAAGCTGGGAACCGGGGAGCTGTTTTTT. Translating gives CASSQGKLGTGELFF.

This clonotype was counted between two and nine times. The chain combines TRBV28 with TRBJ2-3, with TRBD2 matching over 8 bases. With V trimmed by 5 bases and J by 2 bases, 6 bases remained unmatched. The CDR3 consists of 15 residues. The germline gives CDR1 MDHEN, CDR2 SYDVKM. This chain's CDR3 is CASSPRTSPTDTQYF. The CDR3, as DNA: TGTGCCAGCAGTCCTAGGACTAGCCCCACAGATACGCAGTATTTT.

This chain connects TRBV6-4 to TRBJ2-5, with D possibly being TRBD2 (5 bases). Germline V gene sequence: CDR1 MRHNA, CDR2 SNTAGT. Trimming pared 8 bases from V and 3 bases from J, leaving 10 bases between. This CDR3 has 12 residues. CDR3 coding DNA: TGTGCCAGCGGCGGGCGGAAAGAGACCCAGTACTTC. It encodes CASGGRKETQYF.

DNA for the CDR3: TGTGCCAGCCGCAGAGGAGGAGGACTAGTGGGTGAAGATACGCAGTATTTT. Translated, it gives CASRRGGGLVGEDTQYF. The genes are TRBV5-6 and TRBJ2-3, with TRBD2 matching over 7 bases. The V and J ends lost 7 bases and 5 bases, in that order; junction bases with no gene match: 19. Germline V gives CDR1 SGHDT, CDR2 YYEEEE. This CDR3 comprises 17 residues.

This clonotype was counted only a few times. The chain recombines TRBV7-8 with TRBJ2-3; D not certain. This CDR3 has 18 amino acids. Germline V gene data show CDR1 as SGHVS and CDR2 as FQNEAQ. V was clipped by 1 base and J by 0 bases, with 17 bases between them. CDR3 sequence: CASSLVRRPSNSTDTQYF. In DNA form, the CDR3 reads TGTGCCAGCAGCTTAGTTCGGAGACCTTCTAATAGCACAGATACGCAGTATTTT.

The chain employs TRBV11-1 and TRBJ2-6, with 9 nucleotides matching TRBD1. The trim removed 4 bases at V and 1 base at J, leaving 8 bases unmatched. This CDR3 region has 18 residues. Germline V gene lookup returns CDR1 SGHAT and CDR2 FQDESV (reference sequence). CDR3 region: CASSSGQGFRSGANVLTF. CDR3 nucleotides: TGTGCCAGCAGCTCCGGACAGGGGTTCCGTTCTGGGGCCAACGTCCTGACTTTC.

V usage is TRBV6-1 and J usage is TRBJ2-5, with 11 bases fitting TRBD2. Trimming at V came to 1 base and at J to 13 bases, leaving 11 bases not matched to a gene. Germline V gene sequence: CDR1 MNHNS, CDR2 SASEGT. This CDR3 comprises 15 residues. The CDR3, as DNA: TGTGCCAGCAGTGAAGGGCTAGCGGGAGGCGCGTCCCCGTACTTC. Encoded protein: CASSEGLAGGASPYF.

This clonotype turned up a few times. The chain carries TRBV18 and TRBJ2-3; unclear D gene. CDR3 length equals 16 residues. Germline CDR1 and CDR2: KGHSH and LQKENI. V lost 5 bases, J lost 1 base, and 16 bases lay in between. The CDR3 bases are TGTGCCAGCTCAGCTTCTATAGTCATTGGCACAGATACGCAGTATTTT. The encoded protein is CASSASIVIGTDTQYF.

V gene TRBV28 combines with J gene TRBJ1-2, with 9 bases identical to TRBD1. The CDR3 length is 16 residues. From germline, CDR1 is MDHEN and CDR2 SYDVKM. The V and J ends lost 5 bases and 3 bases, in that order; junction bases with no gene match: 10. CDR3 bases: TGTGCCAGCAGTCGCCAACAGGGGGCGCCCCACTATGGCTACACCTTC. Translation gives CASSRQQGAPHYGYTF.

This clonotype has only a few counts. This chain joins TRBV29-1 and TRBJ1-1, with 7 bases fitting TRBD1. V trimming: 3 bases; J trimming: 3 bases; junction bases outside the gene matches: 7. CDR1 and CDR2 (germline): SQVTM, ANQGSEA. CDR3 length: 14 amino acids. CDR3 nucleotide sequence: TGCAGCGTTGATTTAGGGGGCTGGTACACTGAAGCTTTCTTT. This codes for CSVDLGGWYTEAFF.

A note on this clonotype: The junction and the germline gene differ at one end; a read error may be behind it. The chain couples TRBV3-1 to TRBJ1-1; D remains ambiguous. Germline CDR1 is LGHDT and CDR2 is YNNKEL (reference sequence). The CDR3 has 12 residues. CDR3 nucleotides: TGTACCAGCAGCCAAAGGCCCACTGAAGCTTTCTTT. Its protein product is CTSSQRPTEAFF.

The chain has TRBV21-1 and TRBJ2-7. TRBV21-1 is a listed pseudogene. This CDR3 is 11 amino acids long. The CDR3 DNA reads TGTGCCAGCAGCAAAGTTAACGAGCAGTACGTC. Its protein product is CASSKVNEQYV.

This clonotype is a singleton in its sample. The chain recombines TRBV7-7 with TRBJ2-1; D possibly corresponds to TRBD2 (6 bases). The CDR3 runs 13 residues. V lost 5 bases to trimming and J lost 5 bases, with 10 bases between them. Germline V gives CDR1 SSHAT, CDR2 FNYEAQ (reference sequence). The DNA of the CDR3 is TGTGCCAGCAGCCCTACTAGCAACAATGAGCAGTTCTTC. Translation: CASSPTSNNEQFF. Full variable domain (remainder filled in from reference TRBV7-7 and TRBJ2-1): GAGVSQSPRYKVTKRGQDVTLRCDPISSHATLYWYQQALGQGPEFLTYFNYEAQPDKSGLPSDRFSAERPEGSISTLTIQRTEQRDSAMYRCASSPTSNNEQFFGPGTRLTVL.

The CDR3 nucleotides are TGTGCCACCAGTGACCCCCGACAGCCCCAAGAGACCCAGTACTTC. It translates to CATSDPRQPQETQYF. The rearrangement links TRBV24-1 to TRBJ2-5, with a possible D match to TRBD1 (5 bases). The length of the CDR3 is 15 residues. Germline-derived CDR1 and CDR2 are KGHDR and SFDVKD. The V gene lost 4 bases and the J gene lost 1 base, with 12 bases spanning the gap.

This chain connects TRBV12-3 or TRBV12-4 to TRBJ1-1, with D perhaps matching TRBD1 (5 bases). The CDR3 has 14 residues. The V end was cut by 4 bases, the J end by 1 base, with 10 bases between. The CDR3 DNA follows: TGTGCCAGCAGTTCAGTTCAGGGGAACACTGAAGCTTTCTTT. This encodes CASSSVQGNTEAFF.

The rearrangement uses TRBV18 and TRBJ1-2; TRBD1 matches 11 bases. CDR1 is KGHSH, CDR2 LQKENI, per germline. CDR3 length equals 14 residues. Losses at the gene ends were 6 bases for V and 7 bases for J; bases not matched to a gene: 7. CDR3 sequence: CASSTGQGVAGYTF. The DNA for the CDR3 is TGTGCCAGCTCGACGGGACAGGGGGTGGCTGGCTACACCTTC.

This clonotype was seen at least ten times. The V call is TRBV12-3 or TRBV12-4, the J call TRBJ2-3; possible D gene TRBD2, 7 bases. This CDR3 is 12 amino acids long. V was pared by 6 bases and J by 8 bases, with 12 bases between. CDR3 protein: CASRPGGPTQYF. DNA for the CDR3: TGTGCCAGCAGACCCGGGGGGCCTACGCAGTATTTT.

This sequence joins TRBV5-1 and TRBJ2-3; perhaps TRBD1 as D (6 bases). V gave up 2 bases and J gave up 0 bases, with 13 bases separating them. This CDR3 has 16 amino acids. Germline assignment: CDR1 SGHRS and CDR2 YFSETQ. In nucleotides, the CDR3 is TGCGCCAGCAGCTTTCTAGGGGGTCAAAGCACAGATACGCAGTATTTT. This sequence encodes CASSFLGGQSTDTQYF. Full variable domain (remainder filled in from reference TRBV5-1 and TRBJ2-3): KAGVTQTPRYLIKTRGQQVTLSCSPISGHRSVSWYQQTPGQGLQFLFEYFSETQRNKGNFPGRFSGRQFSNSRSEMNVSTLELGDSALYLCASSFLGGQSTDTQYFGPGTRLTVL.

The chain carries TRBV12-3 or TRBV12-4 and TRBJ1-2; D unclear. CDR3 size: 14 residues. V gave up 4 bases and J gave up 6 bases, with 15 bases separating them. The CDR3 loop reads CASSSQGSWNGYTF. Written as DNA, the CDR3 is TGTGCCAGCAGTTCCCAAGGATCGTGGAATGGCTACACCTTC.

The chain combines TRBV5-5 with TRBJ1-6; the D gene is possibly TRBD1 (5 bases). Between the trimmed V and J ends, which lost 3 bases and 8 bases, there was a span of 18 bases. CDR1 SGHKS and CDR2 YYEKEE come from the germline V gene (reference sequence). CDR3 size: 16 residues. The CDR3 DNA sequence: TGTGCCAGCAGCTATCTTCCGCGCAGGGAGGATTCACCCCTCCACTTT. It yields the protein CASSYLPRREDSPLHF.

The chain combines TRBV5-6 with TRBJ2-1; 10 positions agree with TRBD2. CDR1 and CDR2 (germline): SGHDT, YYEEEE. V gave up 0 bases and J gave up 9 bases; unmatched junction bases: 6. This CDR3 contains 15 residues. Written as DNA, the CDR3 is TGTGCCAGCAGCTTGGCCAAGCGGGAGGGTAGTGAGCAGTTCTTC. The encoded protein is CASSLAKREGSEQFF.

The V call is TRBV24-1, the J call TRBJ2-1; 7 bases agree with TRBD2. The CDR3 runs 14 residues. After removal of 5 bases from V and 6 bases from J, the junction contained 6 bases not matched to a gene. CDR1 is KGHDR, CDR2 SFDVKD, per germline. The CDR3 protein is CATSGKREGNEQFF. The CDR3 DNA is TGTGCCACCAGTGGCAAGCGGGAAGGCAATGAGCAGTTCTTC.